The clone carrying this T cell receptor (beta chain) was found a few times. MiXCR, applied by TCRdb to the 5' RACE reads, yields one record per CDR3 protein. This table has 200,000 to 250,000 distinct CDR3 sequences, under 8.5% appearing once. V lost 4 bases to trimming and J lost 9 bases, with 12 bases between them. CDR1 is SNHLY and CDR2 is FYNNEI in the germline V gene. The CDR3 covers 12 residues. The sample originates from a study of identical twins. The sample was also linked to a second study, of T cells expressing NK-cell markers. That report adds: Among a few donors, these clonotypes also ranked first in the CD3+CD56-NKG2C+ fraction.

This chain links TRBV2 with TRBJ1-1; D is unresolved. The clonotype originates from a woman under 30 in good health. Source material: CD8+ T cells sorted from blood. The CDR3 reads CASSGELTKAFF. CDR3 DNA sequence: TGTGCCAGCAGTGGTGAACTGACCAAAGCTTTCTTT.